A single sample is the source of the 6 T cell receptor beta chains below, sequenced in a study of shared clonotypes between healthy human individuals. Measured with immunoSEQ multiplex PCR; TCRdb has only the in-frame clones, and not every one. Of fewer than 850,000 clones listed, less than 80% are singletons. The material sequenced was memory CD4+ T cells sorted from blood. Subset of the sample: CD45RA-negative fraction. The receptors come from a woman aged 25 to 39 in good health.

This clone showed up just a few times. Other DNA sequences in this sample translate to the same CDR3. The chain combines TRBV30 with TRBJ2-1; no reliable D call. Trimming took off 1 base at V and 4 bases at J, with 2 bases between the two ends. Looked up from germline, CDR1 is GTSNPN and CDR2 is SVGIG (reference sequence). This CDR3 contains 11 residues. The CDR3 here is CAWSGYNEQFF. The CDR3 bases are TGTGCCTGGAGTGGTTACAATGAGCAGTTCTTC.

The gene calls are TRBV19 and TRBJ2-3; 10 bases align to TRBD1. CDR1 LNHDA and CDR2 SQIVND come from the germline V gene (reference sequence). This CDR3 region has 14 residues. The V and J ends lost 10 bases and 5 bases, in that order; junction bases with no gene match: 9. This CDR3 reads CATSRDRGRDTQYF. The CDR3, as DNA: TGTGCCACCTCCCGGGACAGGGGACGAGATACGCAGTATTTT.

CDR3 region: CASSTPQGYEQYF. CDR3 DNA: TGTGCCAGCAGTACCCCCCAGGGGTACGAGCAGTACTTC. The chain uses TRBV28 and TRBJ2-7, with a tentative D call TRBD1 (6 bases). V lost 5 bases and J lost 4, with 12 bases in between. The CDR3 is made up of 13 amino acids. The germline CDR1 and CDR2 sequences are MDHEN and SYDVKM.

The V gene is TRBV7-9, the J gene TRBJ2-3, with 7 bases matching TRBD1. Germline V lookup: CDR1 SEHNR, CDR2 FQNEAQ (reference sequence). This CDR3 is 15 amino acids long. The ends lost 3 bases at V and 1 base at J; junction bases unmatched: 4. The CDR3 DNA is TGTGCCAGCAGCTTTTCCGGGACAGGCACAGATACGCAGTATTTT. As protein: CASSFSGTGTDTQYF.

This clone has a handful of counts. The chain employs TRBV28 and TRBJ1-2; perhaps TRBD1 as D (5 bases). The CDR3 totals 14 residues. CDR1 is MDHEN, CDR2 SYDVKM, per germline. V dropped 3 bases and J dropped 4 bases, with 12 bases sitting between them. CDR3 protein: CASSLPIGGYGYTF. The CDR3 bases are TGTGCCAGCAGTTTGCCAATCGGGGGCTATGGCTACACCTTC.

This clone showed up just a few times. In nucleotides, the CDR3 is TGTGCCAGCAGTCCTCAGCGCTCTGGAAACACCATATATTTT. Residues: CASSPQRSGNTIYF. The chain links TRBV6-1 to TRBJ1-3; no reliable D call. CDR1 MNHNS and CDR2 SASEGT come from the germline V gene. V was trimmed by 5 bases and J by 0 bases, leaving 8 bases between them. The CDR3 has 14 residues.